This section outlines one T cell receptor (beta chain) sequence together with its context. The target antigen is unknown. Specified treatment: roughly nine-day PBMC culture with coronavirus spike peptide pools or control peptides (ViraFEST assay). PBMCs, plated at 2 million to 2.5 million per well, were grown in the presence of around 11 IU/ml IL-2 and 8.5 to 10 ug/ml peptide pools. The sample originates from a study of vaccination and CD4 T cells after COVID-19. The Oncomine TCR Beta short-read assay sequenced DNA from cultured CD4+ T cells. TCRdb analysed the PCR reads with MiXCR anew, one entry per CDR3 protein. This sample has about 20,000 distinct CDR3 sequences, with about 50% found just once. V was trimmed by 3 bases and J by 2 bases, leaving 13 bases between them. This CDR3 has 15 amino acids.

This TCR derives from a human donor who had recovered from COVID-19. V gene TRBV12-3 or TRBV12-4 combines with J gene TRBJ1-1; D perhaps matches TRBD1 (5 bases). The sample taken for sequencing was CD4+ T cells from blood, cultured in vitro. The CDR3 DNA reads TGTGCCAGCAGTTTGGTCGCCGACAGTAACACTGAAGCTTTCTTT. It translates to CASSLVADSNTEAFF.